These 5 T cell receptor beta chains came from one sample sequenced in a study of blood T cell repertoires in COVID-19. Data came from immunoSEQ multiplex PCR; TCRdb stores just in-frame clones and leaves some out. The repertoire has approximately 300,000 clones, approximately 86% of them found once; the top ten carry about 2.7%. Input material: PBMCs or T cells enriched from blood (not recorded which). Receptor source: a woman under 30 who had recovered from COVID-19.

The chain carries TRBV29-1 and TRBJ1-2, with D possibly matching TRBD1 (6 bases). Between the trimmed V and J ends, which lost 0 bases and 5 bases, there was a span of 16 bases. This CDR3 contains 15 residues. Germline V CDR1 and CDR2: SQVTM, ANQGSEA. CDR3 DNA: TGCAGCGTTGAAGATACAGGGACGAGAGGGTATGGCTACACCTTC. Its translation: CSVEDTGTRGYGYTF.

This sequence joins TRBV3-1 (or the pseudogene TRBV3-2) and TRBJ2-3, with a weak D call TRBD2 (5 bases). Trimming left V 4 bases short and J 8 bases short, with 13 bases between. The CDR3 contains 13 residues. Germline CDR1 LGHDT, CDR2 YNNKEL (reference sequence). Written as DNA, the CDR3 is TGTGCCAGCAGCCGTACGACCCGGGGTACGCAGTATTTT. Its translation is CASSRTTRGTQYF.

The J gene is TRBJ1-5, the V gene TRBV12-5; TRBD1 agrees at 10 bases. CDR1 is LGHNT and CDR2 is FRNRAP in the germline V gene. Losses at the gene ends were 0 bases for V and 0 bases for J; bases not matched to a gene: 5. The CDR3 has 18 amino acids. For the CDR3, the DNA is TGTGCTAGTGGTTTGGTGGGACAGGGGCGCTATAGCAATCAGCCCCAGCATTTT. Translated, it gives CASGLVGQGRYSNQPQHF.

This chain uses TRBV5-6 with TRBJ2-7, with 10 bases that match TRBD1. Germline values: CDR1 SGHDT, CDR2 YYEEEE. The CDR3 runs to 15 residues. V was clipped by 4 bases and J by 3 bases; unmatched bases: 7. The CDR3 region has the DNA TGTGCCAGCAGCGCCTCCGGGACAGGGGACTACGAGCAGTACTTC. Its translation is CASSASGTGDYEQYF.

This clone came up once. The chain employs TRBV5-1 and TRBJ1-5; weak D call: TRBD1 (6 bases). Germline loops: CDR1 SGHRS, CDR2 YFSETQ. Trimming shortened V by 5 bases and J by 5 bases, and 17 bases separated the two germline ends. This CDR3 region has 15 residues. The CDR3 here is CASSPTGFPYQPQHF. The CDR3 coding sequence is TGCGCCAGCAGTCCTACAGGGTTCCCTTATCAGCCCCAGCATTTT. Together with reference TRBV5-1 and TRBJ1-5, the CDR3 gives the full variable domain: KAGVTQTPRYLIKTRGQQVTLSCSPISGHRSVSWYQQTPGQGLQFLFEYFSETQRNKGNFPGRFSGRQFSNSRSEMNVSTLELGDSALYLCASSPTGFPYQPQHFGDGTRLSIL.